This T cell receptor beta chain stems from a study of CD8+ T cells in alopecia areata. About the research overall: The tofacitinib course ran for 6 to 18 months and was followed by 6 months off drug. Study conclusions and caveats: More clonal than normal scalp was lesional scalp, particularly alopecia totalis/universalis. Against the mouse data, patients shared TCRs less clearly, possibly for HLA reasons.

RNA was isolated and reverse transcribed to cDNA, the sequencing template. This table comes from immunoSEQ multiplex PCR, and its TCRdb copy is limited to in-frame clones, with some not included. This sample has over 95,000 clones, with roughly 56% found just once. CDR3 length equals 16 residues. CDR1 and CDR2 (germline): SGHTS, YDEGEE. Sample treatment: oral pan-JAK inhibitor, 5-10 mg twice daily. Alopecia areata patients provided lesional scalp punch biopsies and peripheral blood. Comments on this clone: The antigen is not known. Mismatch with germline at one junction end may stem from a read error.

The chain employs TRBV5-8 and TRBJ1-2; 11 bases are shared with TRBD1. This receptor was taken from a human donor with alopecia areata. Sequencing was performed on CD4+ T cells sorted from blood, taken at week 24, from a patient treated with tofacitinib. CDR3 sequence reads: CASSPDRGQAWQGYTF. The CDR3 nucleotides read TGCGCCAGCAGCCCGGACAGGGGGCAGGCTTGGCAAGGCTACACCTTC.